Below, 12 T cell receptor beta chains from the same sample are listed, as sequenced in a study of blood T cell repertoires in COVID-19. Profiled with immunoSEQ multiplex PCR; TCRdb holds only in-frame clones, not every one. The table has 150,000 or so clones, approximately 83% seen once. Sequencing was performed on peripheral blood. All receptors come from a woman aged 60-75 years with COVID-19, enrolled during active disease.

The V gene is TRBV7-9, the J gene TRBJ1-2; no firm D call. Germline V lookup: CDR1 SEHNR, CDR2 FQNEAQ (reference sequence). The CDR3 extends over 12 amino acids. V was pared by 5 bases and J by 2 bases, with 6 bases between. The CDR3 loop is CASSIINYGYTF. The CDR3 DNA sequence: TGTGCCAGCAGCATAATAAACTATGGCTACACCTTC.

V usage is TRBV25-1 and J usage is TRBJ1-1; TRBD1 agrees at 11 bases. The CDR3 extends over 14 amino acids. The germline CDR1 and CDR2 sequences are MGHDK and SYGVNS. The V and J ends lost 6 bases and 1 base, in that order; junction bases with no gene match: 1. CDR3: CASRGQGANTEAFF. In DNA form, the CDR3 reads TGTGCCAGCAGAGGACAGGGGGCGAACACTGAAGCTTTCTTT.

J is TRBJ1-1 and V is TRBV9, with D hard to call. V lost 0 bases and J 5 bases, leaving 11 bases between the germline ends. The CDR3 has 14 amino acids. Germline V gives CDR1 SGDLS, CDR2 YYNGEE. The CDR3 is CASSVAGEETEAFF. For the CDR3, the DNA is TGTGCCAGCAGCGTAGCTGGGGAGGAGACTGAAGCTTTCTTT.

In its sample, this clone was seen once. The chain couples TRBV6-5 to TRBJ1-3; 7 positions match TRBD1. CDR3 size: 14 residues. Germline-derived CDR1 and CDR2 are MNHEY and SVGAGI. Trimming took 7 bases from V and 3 from J; bases not matched to a gene: 6. DNA of the CDR3: TGTGCCAGCACCTCGGGACAGAATGGAAACACCATATATTTT. It codes for CASTSGQNGNTIYF.

V gene TRBV9 combines with J gene TRBJ1-2; 8 bases match TRBD1. The CDR3 has 14 residues. Germline CDR1 reads SGDLS; CDR2 reads YYNGEE. Trimming removed 1 base from V and 6 bases from J; junction bases left unmatched: 5. The CDR3 sequence is CASSVHQQGDGYTF. CDR3 DNA: TGTGCCAGCAGCGTACATCAACAGGGGGATGGCTACACCTTC.

The chain is built from TRBV7-2 and TRBJ2-4; TRBD2 matches at 15 bases. The V gene's germline CDR1 is SGHTA and CDR2 FQGNSA. The V segment lost 4 bases and the J segment 7 bases; nucleotides outside the gene matches: 5. This CDR3 is built from 16 residues. The CDR3 reads CASSSGLAGGLNIQYF. CDR3 DNA sequence: TGTGCCAGCAGCTCCGGACTAGCGGGAGGGCTCAACATTCAGTACTTC.

The J gene is TRBJ1-1, the V gene TRBV6-1; no clear D gene. Trimming pared 1 base from V and 10 bases from J, leaving 13 bases between. CDR1 and CDR2 from the germline V gene are MNHNS and SASEGT. The CDR3 covers 13 residues. The CDR3 sequence is CASSEGEAGAAFF. DNA for the CDR3: TGTGCCAGCAGTGAAGGGGAGGCAGGCGCAGCTTTCTTT.

The genes are TRBV4-1 and TRBJ2-1; TRBD2 aligns across 12 bases. Germline loops: CDR1 MGHRA, CDR2 YSYEKL. The CDR3 has 16 amino acids. With V trimmed by 4 bases and J by 5 bases, 6 bases remained unmatched. CDR3 protein: CASSRRLAGADNEQFF. The DNA of the CDR3 is TGCGCCAGCAGCCGGCGACTAGCGGGAGCCGACAATGAGCAGTTCTTC.

The V gene is TRBV12-3 or TRBV12-4, the J gene TRBJ2-3, with unresolved D. Trimming cost V 3 bases and J 11 bases, with 12 bases left between them. The CDR3 extends over 12 amino acids. The chain's CDR3 is CASSFGGPRQYF. The CDR3, as DNA: TGTGCCAGCAGTTTTGGCGGCCCAAGGCAGTATTTT.

This clone has only one observation. This chain connects TRBV6-6 to TRBJ1-1; 10 nucleotides align to TRBD1. With 7 bases clipped from V and 5 bases from J, the junction kept 7 bases outside the gene matches. Per the germline V gene, CDR1 is MNHNY and CDR2 is SVGAGI (reference sequence). CDR3 length: 14 residues. The CDR3 region is CASIRDRGRTEAFF. CDR3 coding DNA: TGTGCCAGCATTAGAGACAGGGGGCGGACTGAAGCTTTCTTT.

The chain carries TRBV5-1 and TRBJ1-1, with a tentative D call TRBD1 (6 bases). The length of the CDR3 is 14 residues. CDR1 is SGHRS and CDR2 is YFSETQ in the germline V gene. The V end lost 2 bases, the J end lost 1 base, and 9 bases lay between the germline ends. CDR3 nucleotide sequence: TGCGCCAGCAGCTTAGGGGACACGAACACTGAAGCTTTCTTT. This gives the protein CASSLGDTNTEAFF.

The rearrangement uses TRBV18 and TRBJ1-1, with unresolved D. CDR1 and CDR2 (germline): KGHSH, LQKENI. V lost 3 bases and J lost 2, with 13 bases in between. This CDR3 spans 15 amino acids. As DNA, the CDR3 is TGTGCCAGCTCACCGGTTCTACAGAGTAACACTGAAGCTTTCTTT. Protein: CASSPVLQSNTEAFF.